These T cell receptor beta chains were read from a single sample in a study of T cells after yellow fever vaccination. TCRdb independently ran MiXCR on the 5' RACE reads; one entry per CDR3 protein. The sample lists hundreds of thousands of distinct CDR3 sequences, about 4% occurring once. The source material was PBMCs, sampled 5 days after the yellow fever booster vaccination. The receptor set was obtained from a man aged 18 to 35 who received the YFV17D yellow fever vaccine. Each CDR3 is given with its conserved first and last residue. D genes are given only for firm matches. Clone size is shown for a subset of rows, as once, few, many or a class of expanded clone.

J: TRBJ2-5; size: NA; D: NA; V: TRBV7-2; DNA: TGTGCCAGCAGCCACTTGGTGTACCAAGAGACCCAGTACTTC; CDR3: CASSHLVYQETQYF
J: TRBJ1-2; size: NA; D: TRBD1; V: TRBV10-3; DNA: TGTGCCATCAATGAACAGGGGGCCACCTATGGCTACACCTTC; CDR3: CAINEQGATYGYTF
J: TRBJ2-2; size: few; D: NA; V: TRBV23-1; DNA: TGCGCCAGCAACCCTACTAGTCGGACCGGGGAGCTGTTTTTT; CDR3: CASNPTSRTGELFF
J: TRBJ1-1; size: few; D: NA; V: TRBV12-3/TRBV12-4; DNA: TGTGCCAGCAGGGGAAGAGCCATGAACACTGAAGCTTTCTTT; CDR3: CASRGRAMNTEAFF
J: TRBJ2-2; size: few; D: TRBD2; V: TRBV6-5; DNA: TGTGCCAGCAGTTACTCGGGGGGAGGGGCCGGCGGGGAGCTGTTTTTT; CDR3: CASSYSGGGAGGELFF
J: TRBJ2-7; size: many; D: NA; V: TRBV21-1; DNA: TGTGCCAGCAGCAATGGGGACACTGGAAACTACGAGCAGTACTTC; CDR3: CASSNGDTGNYEQYF
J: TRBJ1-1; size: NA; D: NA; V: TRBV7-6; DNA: TGTGCCAGCAGCCAAGCGCCCGGAGAGAACACTGAAGCTTTCTTT; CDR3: CASSQAPGENTEAFF
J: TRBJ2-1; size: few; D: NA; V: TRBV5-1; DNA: TGCGCCAGCGCCCCGGGCGGCAGGGTCAATGAGCAGTTCTTC; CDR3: CASAPGGRVNEQFF
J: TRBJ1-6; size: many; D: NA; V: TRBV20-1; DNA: TGCAGTGCTAGAGATCCGAGGGTCCGATCACCCCTCCACTTT; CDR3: CSARDPRVRSPLHF
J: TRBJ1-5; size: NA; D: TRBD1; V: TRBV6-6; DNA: TGTGCCAGCAGGGTGGGACAGGGGGCGGCTCAGCCCCAGCATTTT; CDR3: CASRVGQGAAQPQHF
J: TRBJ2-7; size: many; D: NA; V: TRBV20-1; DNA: TGCAGTGCGCCCCCTTCCCAGGGCTACGAGCAGTACTTC; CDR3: CSAPPSQGYEQYF